One sample yielded the 30 T cell receptor beta chains listed below, sequenced in a study of T cell changes during pregnancy in multiple sclerosis. Libraries were prepared by immunoSEQ multiplex PCR; TCRdb keeps only in-frame clonotypes and omits some of them. In the table there are around 56,000 clones, roughly 94% of which are singletons. The specimen comprised CD8+ T cells from peripheral blood mononuclear cells, sampled after pregnancy. Source of these receptors: a female donor with multiple sclerosis, enrolled in a pregnancy study.

The chain combines TRBV5-5 with TRBJ2-3; D is possibly TRBD1 (5 bases). Trimming pared 0 bases from V and 0 bases from J, leaving 14 bases between. Germline V gene sequence: CDR1 SGHKS, CDR2 YYEKEE (reference sequence). CDR3 size: 17 residues. CDR3 protein: CASSLVRRGPSTDTQYF. The CDR3 DNA is TGTGCCAGCAGCTTGGTGCGAAGGGGTCCTAGCACAGATACGCAGTATTTT.

The chain combines TRBV19 with TRBJ2-7; D is unresolved. In germline, CDR1 is LNHDA, CDR2 SQIVND (reference sequence). CDR3 length: 14 residues. Trimming removed 1 base from V and 2 bases from J, with 9 bases in between. The CDR3 DNA follows: TGTGCCAGTAGTATAGGGTACGGTGCCTACGAGCAGTACTTC. Its protein product is CASSIGYGAYEQYF. Complete variable domain (other parts from reference TRBV19 and TRBJ2-7): DGGITQSPKYLFRKEGQNVTLSCEQNLNHDAMYWYRQDPGQGLRLIYYSQIVNDFQKGDIAEGYSVSREKKESFPLTVTSAQKNPTAFYLCASSIGYGAYEQYFGPGTRLTVT.

CDR3 in amino acids: CASSVEGGRAGETQYF. The CDR3 DNA reads TGTGCCAGCAGCGTAGAGGGAGGGAGGGCGGGAGAGACCCAGTACTTC. V and J are TRBV9 and TRBJ2-5; 7 nucleotides line up with TRBD2. V shed 0 bases, J shed 4 bases, and the junction held 9 bases outside the gene matches. Germline CDR1 reads SGDLS; CDR2 reads YYNGEE. CDR3 size: 16 residues.

This clone appeared once. The rearrangement uses TRBV27 and TRBJ1-1, with D unresolved. The CDR3 has 13 amino acids. Per the germline V gene, CDR1 is MNHEY and CDR2 is SMNVEV (reference sequence). V was trimmed by 7 bases and J by 4 bases, leaving 13 bases between them. DNA of the CDR3: TGTGCCAGCAAGTTCGGCGGGAGCACTGAAGCTTTCTTT. As protein: CASKFGGSTEAFF.

CDR3 protein: CASSPGGLMNGYTF. The CDR3 DNA reads as TGTGCCAGCAGTCCAGGGGGCTTAATGAATGGCTACACCTTC. The J gene is TRBJ1-2, the V gene TRBV27; 8 positions match TRBD1. The CDR3 runs 14 residues. V lost 5 bases and J lost 6; bases outside the gene matches: 8. CDR1 MNHEY and CDR2 SMNVEV come from the germline V gene (reference sequence).

CDR3 in DNA: TGTGCCAGCAGTTACTCATCGGGTAGCGGGGAGCTGTTTTTT. It yields the protein CASSYSSGSGELFF. The V call is TRBV6-5, the J call TRBJ2-2; D unclear. The CDR3 spans 14 residues. Germline values: CDR1 MNHEY, CDR2 SVGAGI. The V and J ends lost 0 bases and 7 bases respectively, with 9 bases between them.

The chain uses TRBV21-1 and TRBJ2-1; TRBD2 is the table's D call and was not checked against the DNA. TRBV21-1 is noted as a pseudogene. The CDR3 runs 13 residues. CDR3: CASSTLPYTEQFF. The CDR3 DNA is TGTGCCAGCAGCACCCTCCCCTATACTGAGCAGTTCTTC.

This clone was picked up one time. This sequence joins TRBV27 and TRBJ1-2; D ambiguous. V was pared by 4 bases and J by 3 bases, with 9 bases between. The germline V gene encodes CDR1 MNHEY and CDR2 SMNVEV (reference sequence). The CDR3 length is 13 residues. The CDR3 loop is CASSYNRDYGYTF. For the CDR3, the DNA is TGTGCCAGCAGTTACAATCGTGACTATGGCTACACCTTC.

This clone has only one observation. This rearrangement joins TRBV13 to TRBJ1-2, with D unclear. Per germline, CDR1 PRHDT and CDR2 FYEKMQ (reference sequence). The ends were cut back, 5 bases at V and 1 base at J, with 17 bases in the middle. The CDR3 consists of 16 residues. In DNA, the CDR3 is TGTGCCAGCAGCGAGGGCCTCAAGATGGGTAACTATGGCTACACCTTC. Translated: CASSEGLKMGNYGYTF.

The rearrangement links TRBV11-2 to TRBJ2-7, with D perhaps TRBD2 (6 bases). Germline CDR1 reads SGHAT; CDR2 reads FQNNGV. Trimming pared 1 base from V and 5 bases from J, leaving 15 bases between. The CDR3 consists of 15 residues. The CDR3 sequence: CASSLVAAGGNEQYF. CDR3 DNA sequence: TGTGCCAGCAGCTTAGTGGCCGCCGGGGGAAACGAGCAGTACTTC.

The chain carries TRBV13 and TRBJ2-7, with 11 bases identical to TRBD1. The CDR3 is made up of 15 amino acids. Germline CDR1 reads PRHDT; CDR2 reads FYEKMQ (reference sequence). Trimming cost V 1 base and J 4 bases; bases outside gene matches: 3. CDR3 residues: CASSLVGQGVYEQYF. CDR3 sequence (DNA): TGTGCCAGCAGCTTAGTGGGACAGGGGGTTTACGAGCAGTACTTC.

Concerning this clone: In the same sample, other DNA sequences code for this CDR3. V and J are TRBV19 and TRBJ2-7, with D maybe TRBD2 (5 bases). V was shortened by 3 bases and J by 0 bases, with 9 bases between the two germline ends. The V gene's germline CDR1 is LNHDA and CDR2 SQIVND (reference sequence). The CDR3 extends over 14 amino acids. The CDR3 region is CASSISGSSYEQYF. CDR3 nucleotides: TGTGCCAGTAGTATCTCGGGGAGCTCCTACGAGCAGTACTTC.

This chain joins TRBV7-8 and TRBJ1-1; weak D call: TRBD1 (6 bases). CDR1 is SGHVS, CDR2 FQNEAQ, per germline. This CDR3 spans 14 amino acids. Trimming removed 2 bases at V and 1 base at J, with 8 bases between. The CDR3 spells CASSLQGTNTEAFF. CDR3 sequence (DNA): TGTGCCAGCAGCTTACAGGGGACGAACACTGAAGCTTTCTTT.

The V and J genes are TRBV10-2 and TRBJ2-3; 10 bases are shared with TRBD2. Germline CDR1 WSHSY, CDR2 SAAADI. The CDR3 runs 14 residues. Trimming removed 6 bases from V and 3 bases from J; junction bases left unmatched: 3. In DNA, the CDR3 is TGCGCCAGCAGCCTAGCGGGAGTTACAGATACGCAGTATTTT. Its protein product is CASSLAGVTDTQYF.

Remarks on this clone: At one of its ends the junction is not consistent with the germline gene, which may arise from a read error. V is TRBV28 and J is TRBJ1-5; 8 bases are shared with TRBD1. Germline assignment: CDR1 MDHEN and CDR2 SYDVKM. This CDR3 is built from 14 residues. The CDR3 DNA reads TGTGCCAGCAGCCTCAGGGGGCGCAAACAGCCCCAGCATTTT. Translation gives CASSLRGRKQPQHF.

The rearrangement joins TRBV29-1 to TRBJ1-1; D gene uncertain. V dropped 6 bases and J dropped 0 bases, with 17 bases sitting between them. Germline-derived CDR1 and CDR2 are SQVTM and ANQGSEA. This CDR3 region has 15 residues. CDR3 region: CSVSTPAGLNTEAFF. The CDR3 bases are TGCAGCGTAAGTACCCCAGCGGGGTTGAACACTGAAGCTTTCTTT. Full variable domain (remainder filled in from reference TRBV29-1 and TRBJ1-1): SAVISQKPSRDICQRGTSLTIQCQVDSQVTMMFWYRQQPGQSLTLIATANQGSEATYESGFVIDKFPISRPNLTFSTLTVSNMSPEDSSIYLCSVSTPAGLNTEAFFGQGTRLTVV.

CDR3 sequence: CASSVGVGGYEQYF. The DNA for the CDR3 is TGTGCCAGCAGCGTAGGAGTAGGGGGCTACGAGCAGTACTTC. J is TRBJ2-7 and V is TRBV9; TRBD1 might be the D (6 bases). CDR1 is SGDLS, CDR2 YYNGEE, per germline. This CDR3 is built from 14 residues. V was pared by 0 bases and J by 3 bases, with 10 bases between.

The chain is built from TRBV7-9 and TRBJ1-3; 7 positions agree with TRBD1. The CDR3 has 14 amino acids. Trimming removed 5 bases from V and 7 bases from J; junction bases left unmatched: 8. Germline CDR1 and CDR2: SEHNR and FQNEAQ (reference sequence). The CDR3 DNA reads TGTGCCAGCAGCCCTAGGACAGGCCACAACACCATATATTTT. Encoded protein: CASSPRTGHNTIYF.

The chain combines TRBV13 with TRBJ2-1; 13 bases align to TRBD2. The CDR3 has 20 amino acids. The V and J ends lost 5 bases and 2 bases, in that order; junction bases with no gene match: 15. Germline lookup yields CDR1 PRHDT and CDR2 FYEKMQ (reference sequence). CDR3 coding DNA: TGTGCCAGCAGCACCCAGACTAGCGGGAGGATTACTACCACCTACAATGAGCAGTTCTTC. Protein product: CASSTQTSGRITTTYNEQFF.

The genes are TRBV27 and TRBJ2-7; 10 positions match TRBD2. J was trimmed by 3 bases and V by 0 bases; bases with no gene match: 2. In germline, CDR1 is MNHEY, CDR2 SMNVEV (reference sequence). The CDR3 contains 15 residues. DNA for the CDR3: TGTGCCAGCAGTTTATCGGGACTAGCGCTCTACGAGCAGTACTTC. Its translation: CASSLSGLALYEQYF.

The chain combines TRBV28 with TRBJ1-2, with TRBD1 as a possible D gene (6 bases). Trimming pared 7 bases from V and 5 bases from J, leaving 17 bases between. Germline-derived CDR1 and CDR2 are MDHEN and SYDVKM. The CDR3 has 14 amino acids. The CDR3 DNA reads as TGTGCCAGCAATACACAGGGTGCCCTATATGGCTACACCTTC. It yields the protein CASNTQGALYGYTF.

This chain uses TRBV13 with TRBJ2-7; possible D gene TRBD1, 6 bases. Germline lookup yields CDR1 PRHDT and CDR2 FYEKMQ (reference sequence). The CDR3 covers 16 residues. With 3 bases removed from V and 4 bases from J, the gap between germline ends came to 19 bases. CDR3 protein: CASSFTGSGLQYEQYF. CDR3 sequence (DNA): TGTGCCAGCAGCTTTACAGGGTCAGGTCTCCAATACGAGCAGTACTTC.

The genes are TRBV4-1 and TRBJ2-5; D ambiguous. Per germline, CDR1 MGHRA and CDR2 YSYEKL. CDR3 length: 15 residues. With 0 bases removed from V and 5 bases from J, the gap between germline ends came to 13 bases. The CDR3: CASSQDPQVWETQYF. CDR3 sequence (DNA): TGCGCCAGCAGCCAAGATCCCCAGGTATGGGAGACCCAGTACTTC.

The rearrangement links TRBV4-2 to TRBJ2-7, with TRBD2 identical over 8 bases. The CDR3 is made up of 16 amino acids. Looked up from germline, CDR1 is LGHNA and CDR2 is YNFKEQ. V lost 0 bases and J lost 4; bases outside the gene matches: 8. The CDR3 here is CASSQDNLAGSYEQYF. Here the CDR3 DNA reads TGTGCCAGCAGCCAAGATAATCTAGCGGGTTCTTACGAGCAGTACTTC.

This chain connects TRBV6-5 to TRBJ1-5, with 7 nucleotides matching TRBD1. This CDR3 region has 14 residues. Trimming cost V 6 bases and J 7 bases; bases outside gene matches: 9. The germline CDR1 and CDR2 sequences are MNHEY and SVGAGI. CDR3 in DNA: TGTGCCAGCAGCTTGGAGGGGGCAGGACAGCCCCAGCATTTT. This translates into CASSLEGAGQPQHF.

V is TRBV11-1 and J is TRBJ2-7; TRBD2 might be the D (6 bases). This CDR3 region has 13 residues. V lost 3 bases and J 2 bases, leaving 8 bases between the germline ends. Germline CDR1 reads SGHAT; CDR2 reads FQDESV (reference sequence). For the CDR3, the DNA is TGTGCCAGCAGCTTTGGCGGGGCCTACGAGCAGTACTTC. It translates to CASSFGGAYEQYF.

The chain combines TRBV6-5 with TRBJ1-1; tentatively, D is TRBD1 (5 bases). Germline V CDR1 and CDR2: MNHEY, SVGAGI. The ends were cut back, 5 bases at V and 1 base at J, with 11 bases in the middle. This CDR3 spans 14 amino acids. CDR3 loop: CASSAGRANTEAFF. CDR3 DNA sequence: TGTGCCAGCAGTGCGGGGCGGGCGAACACTGAAGCTTTCTTT.

This chain links TRBV28 with TRBJ1-2, with D maybe TRBD1 (6 bases). V was pared by 6 bases and J by 6 bases, with 14 bases between. Germline V CDR1 and CDR2: MDHEN, SYDVKM. The length of the CDR3 is 13 residues. The CDR3 sequence is CASSLTGWDGYTF. Here the CDR3 DNA reads TGTGCCAGCAGCCTAACAGGGTGGGATGGCTACACCTTC.

The chain recombines TRBV27 with TRBJ1-2; 8 bases match TRBD1. V shed 0 bases and J 5 bases; nucleotides not matched to a gene: 5. The CDR3 loop spans 15 amino acids. Germline V lookup: CDR1 MNHEY, CDR2 SMNVEV (reference sequence). CDR3: CASSLSQGAGYGYTF. CDR3 nucleotides: TGTGCCAGCAGTTTATCCCAGGGGGCAGGTTATGGCTACACCTTC.

The CDR3 DNA reads TGTGCCAGCAGTTTATCGCCGATGAGAGGCTACACCTTC. Translating it yields CASSLSPMRGYTF. The rearrangement joins TRBV27 to TRBJ1-2; D remains unclear. The CDR3 runs 13 residues. CDR1 is MNHEY, CDR2 SMNVEV, per germline (reference sequence). V was shortened by 0 bases and J by 8 bases, with 10 bases between the two germline ends.